The next 23 T cell receptor beta chains were all read from a single sample in a study of blood T cell repertoires in COVID-19. Sequenced by immunoSEQ multiplex PCR; TCRdb stores in-frame clones only, minus some. The table has roughly 330,000 clones, 87% seen once. Sequenced material: PBMCs or T cells enriched from blood (not recorded which). These receptors all come from a woman in her twenties or thirties who had recovered from COVID-19.

This clone showed up just a few times. This chain joins TRBV3-1 (or the pseudogene TRBV3-2) and TRBJ2-7; D possibly corresponds to TRBD1 (6 bases). The CDR3 contains 14 residues. Germline CDR1 LGHDT, CDR2 YNNKEL (reference sequence). Trimming removed 3 bases from V and 1 base from J, with 10 bases in between. CDR3 in DNA: TGTGCCAGCAGCCAGGGGGCAAGGTCCTACGAGCAGTACTTC. Amino acid sequence: CASSQGARSYEQYF.

The rearrangement links TRBV29-1 to TRBJ1-1; TRBD1 agrees at 8 bases. The CDR3 sequence is 13 residues long. J gave up 1 base and V 6 bases, and 4 bases lay outside the gene matches. From germline, CDR1 is SQVTM and CDR2 ANQGSEA. The CDR3: CSVVTGGNTEAFF. CDR3 nucleotide sequence: TGCAGCGTAGTAACAGGGGGGAACACTGAAGCTTTCTTT.

This rearrangement joins TRBV7-2 to TRBJ2-7, with 8 bases fitting TRBD1. The CDR3 sequence is 14 residues long. The V segment lost 5 bases and the J segment 2 bases; nucleotides outside the gene matches: 5. Looked up from germline, CDR1 is SGHTA and CDR2 is FQGNSA. This CDR3 reads CASSPQGATYEQYF. For the CDR3, the DNA is TGTGCCAGCAGCCCCCAGGGGGCGACCTACGAGCAGTACTTC.

This chain connects TRBV7-9 to TRBJ1-5; TRBD1 agrees at 8 bases. The ends lost 5 bases at V and 5 bases at J; junction bases unmatched: 5. Germline CDR1 is SEHNR and CDR2 is FQNEAQ (reference sequence). CDR3 length equals 14 residues. In nucleotides, the CDR3 is TGTGCCAGCAGCCGCACAGGGGGGGATCAGCCCCAGCATTTT. Amino acid sequence: CASSRTGGDQPQHF. The full variable domain, rest sourced from reference TRBV7-9 and TRBJ1-5, is DTGVSQNPRHKITKRGQNVTFRCDPISEHNRLYWYRQTLGQGPEFLTYFQNEAQLEKSRLLSDRFSAERPKGSFSTLEIQRTEQGDSAMYLCASSRTGGDQPQHFGDGTRLSIL.

J is TRBJ2-5 and V is TRBV20-1; 8 bases line up with TRBD1. The CDR3 extends over 13 amino acids. Unmatched junction bases numbered 7, after V lost 5 bases and J lost 5 bases. Germline assignment: CDR1 DFQATT and CDR2 SNEGSKA (reference sequence). CDR3 nucleotides: TGCAGTGCTGGTGACAGGGGTGGCGAGACCCAGTACTTC. Translation gives CSAGDRGGETQYF.

In DNA form, the CDR3 reads TGCGCCAGCAGCTACTTTAGCGGGGCAACCGCTAGCACAGATACGCAGTATTTT. Its translation is CASSYFSGATASTDTQYF. J is TRBJ2-3 and V is TRBV4-1, with 8 bases that match TRBD2. Losses at the gene ends were 5 bases for V and 0 bases for J; bases not matched to a gene: 13. CDR3 length: 18 residues. From germline, CDR1 is MGHRA and CDR2 YSYEKL.

The CDR3 nucleotides read TGTGCCAGCAGTTTAACAGGGTTAGACAATGAGCAGTTCTTC. It specifies CASSLTGLDNEQFF. The rearrangement uses TRBV28 and TRBJ2-1, with D possibly matching TRBD1 (6 bases). The CDR3 runs to 14 residues. V lost 2 bases and J lost 5, with 10 bases in between. The germline CDR1 and CDR2 sequences are MDHEN and SYDVKM.

The V gene is TRBV9, the J gene TRBJ2-7; D not resolved. The CDR3 runs 14 residues. Per germline, CDR1 SGDLS and CDR2 YYNGEE. Trimming left V 4 bases short and J 1 base short, with 12 bases between. The CDR3 sequence is CASSLRGQSYEQYF. The CDR3 nucleotides read TGTGCCAGCAGCCTCCGAGGTCAGTCCTACGAGCAGTACTTC.

The V call is TRBV3-1 (or the pseudogene TRBV3-2), the J call TRBJ1-1; 7 bases are shared with TRBD1. Per the germline V gene, CDR1 is LGHDT and CDR2 is YNNKEL (reference sequence). This CDR3 spans 14 amino acids. V lost 5 bases, J lost 3 bases, and 6 bases stayed unmatched. Here the CDR3 reads CASSSDRVYTEAFF. CDR3 DNA: TGTGCCAGCAGCTCTGACAGGGTATACACTGAAGCTTTCTTT.

V usage is TRBV4-3 and J usage is TRBJ2-3; D possibly corresponds to TRBD2 (6 bases). Trimming stripped 1 base from V and 1 base from J, with 15 bases between. The germline gives CDR1 LGHNA, CDR2 YSLEER. The CDR3 spans 17 residues. The CDR3 is CASSQGGEWGGTDTQYF. CDR3 DNA: TGCGCCAGCAGCCAAGGAGGGGAGTGGGGGGGCACAGATACGCAGTATTTT.

The J gene is TRBJ1-1, the V gene TRBV5-1; 9 positions match TRBD1. V lost 2 bases and J lost 4; bases outside the gene matches: 6. Germline V gene data show CDR1 as SGHRS and CDR2 as YFSETQ. This CDR3 region has 15 residues. The CDR3 sequence: CASSLQQGASTEAFF. The CDR3 nucleotides are TGCGCCAGCAGCTTACAACAGGGGGCAAGCACTGAAGCTTTCTTT.

The V gene is TRBV5-1, the J gene TRBJ2-1; 8 nucleotides line up with TRBD2. There are 15 residues in the CDR3. With 0 bases clipped from V and 7 bases from J, the junction kept 6 bases outside the gene matches. Germline lookup yields CDR1 SGHRS and CDR2 YFSETQ. This CDR3 is CASSLEGLVGNEQFF. DNA for the CDR3: TGCGCCAGCAGCTTGGAGGGACTAGTGGGAAATGAGCAGTTCTTC.

V and J are TRBV6-5 and TRBJ1-5; no clear D. V lost 4 bases and J lost 5, with 12 bases in between. The CDR3 sequence is 14 residues long. Germline V gives CDR1 MNHEY, CDR2 SVGAGI. CDR3 region: CASSWVGADQPQHF. The CDR3 DNA follows: TGTGCCAGCAGTTGGGTGGGAGCAGATCAGCCCCAGCATTTT.

Only one count was recorded for this clone. The V and J genes are TRBV7-2 and TRBJ2-1, with 11 bases lining up with TRBD2. The V gene's germline CDR1 is SGHTA and CDR2 FQGNSA. The CDR3 consists of 17 residues. With V trimmed by 7 bases and J by 5 bases, 13 bases remained unmatched. CDR3 nucleotide sequence: TGTGCCAGCACTAAGGGTAGCGGGGGGGCTGGGAACAATGAGCAGTTCTTC. Its protein product is CASTKGSGGAGNNEQFF.

This clone was seen only once. The gene calls are TRBV5-4 and TRBJ1-2, with TRBD1 identical over 10 bases. The germline V gene encodes CDR1 SGHNT and CDR2 YYREEE (reference sequence). Trimming took 5 bases from V and 6 from J; bases not matched to a gene: 7. The CDR3 is 14 residues long. The CDR3 nucleotides are TGTGCCAGCAGGTCGACAGGGGGCTCGGATGGCTACACCTTC. Protein product: CASRSTGGSDGYTF.

This clone was counted a few times. V is TRBV28 and J is TRBJ1-2; D gene uncertain. This CDR3 is 14 amino acids long. With 3 bases removed from V and 3 bases from J, the gap between germline ends came to 11 bases. The germline gives CDR1 MDHEN, CDR2 SYDVKM. CDR3 in amino acids: CASSLEGWHYGYTF. CDR3 nucleotide sequence: TGTGCCAGCAGTTTGGAGGGTTGGCACTATGGCTACACCTTC.

This chain uses TRBV29-1 with TRBJ2-1; possible D gene TRBD2, 6 bases. Trimming stripped 5 bases from V and 11 bases from J, with 10 bases between. Germline V gene lookup returns CDR1 SQVTM and CDR2 ANQGSEA. The CDR3 loop spans 10 amino acids. The CDR3 coding sequence is TGCAGCGTTCTACGGGAGCAGCAGTTCTTC. Protein product: CSVLREQQFF.

The chain couples TRBV7-8 to TRBJ1-5, with a weak D call TRBD1 (6 bases). Germline V gene sequence: CDR1 SGHVS, CDR2 FQNEAQ. Trimming removed 5 bases at V and 11 bases at J, with 25 bases between. CDR3 size: 16 residues. DNA of the CDR3: TGTGCCAGCAGCCCGGCCCGGGCAGGGGCCTCATCGTCCCAGCATTTT. Translation gives CASSPARAGASSSQHF.

Remarks on this clone: This specimen includes other DNA sequences encoding the same CDR3. The chain employs TRBV5-1 and TRBJ1-3; no definite D call. V was trimmed by 0 bases and J by 4 bases, leaving 5 bases between them. Per the germline V gene, CDR1 is SGHRS and CDR2 is YFSETQ. The CDR3 is 13 residues long. CDR3 loop: CASSLGPGNTIYF. Here the CDR3 DNA reads TGCGCCAGCAGCTTGGGTCCGGGAAACACCATATATTTT.

The chain uses TRBV24-1 and TRBJ2-5; 7 nucleotides align to TRBD2. The CDR3 covers 17 residues. J was trimmed by 2 bases and V by 3 bases; bases with no gene match: 11. Germline-derived CDR1 and CDR2 are KGHDR and SFDVKD. Written as DNA, the CDR3 is TGTGCCACCAGTGATACTCGGGACGGCGGGGGACAAGAGACCCAGTACTTC. Translated, it gives CATSDTRDGGGQETQYF.

J is TRBJ2-3 and V is TRBV9; maybe TRBD2 (5 bases). In germline, CDR1 is SGDLS, CDR2 YYNGEE. V dropped 4 bases and J dropped 3 bases, with 15 bases sitting between them. The CDR3 is 15 residues long. CDR3 loop: CASSTHGEKTDTQYF. DNA for the CDR3: TGTGCCAGCAGCACCCATGGGGAGAAGACAGATACGCAGTATTTT.

This clone appeared a few times. This rearrangement joins TRBV6-4 to TRBJ2-3; maybe TRBD1 (6 bases). This CDR3 contains 14 residues. V was cut by 6 bases and J by 0 bases, with 10 bases left in between. Germline V gene data show CDR1 as MRHNA and CDR2 as SNTAGT. The CDR3 bases are TGTGCCAGCAGCCCACAGGGTAGCACAGATACGCAGTATTTT. Translating gives CASSPQGSTDTQYF.

The J gene is TRBJ2-7, the V gene TRBV12-3 or TRBV12-4; no firm D call. Trimming left V 1 base short and J 1 base short, with 5 bases between. CDR3 length equals 13 residues. The CDR3 DNA reads TGTGCCAGCAGTTTAGGTCAATCCTACGAGCAGTACTTC. Its protein is CASSLGQSYEQYF.